The 10 T cell receptor beta chains presented below share a single source sample, sequenced in a study of T cells after yellow fever vaccination. TCRdb re-derived calls from the 5' RACE reads in MiXCR, one entry per CDR3 protein. The data show hundreds of thousands of distinct CDR3 sequences, with 9.5% to 13% seen just once and 18% held by the top ten. The sequences come from PBMCs, collected on the day of the first yellow fever vaccination. All receptors derive from a man between 18 and 29 years old who received the YFV17D yellow fever vaccine.

In its sample, this clonotype was seen a few times. The chain combines TRBV7-2 with TRBJ2-5; TRBD2 matches at 11 bases. This CDR3 comprises 16 residues. The junction had 3 bases not matched to a gene; V was cut back by 2 bases and J by 1 base. Germline lookup yields CDR1 SGHTA and CDR2 FQGNSA. CDR3 in DNA: TGTGCCAGCAGCTTAAATAGCGGGGGGGTCCAAGAGACCCAGTACTTC. This encodes CASSLNSGGVQETQYF.

This clonotype has only a few counts. The rearrangement joins TRBV20-1 to TRBJ2-7, with 7 bases fitting TRBD2. The CDR3 consists of 14 residues. V shed 6 bases, J shed 2 bases, and the junction held 10 bases outside the gene matches. Germline CDR1 reads DFQATT; CDR2 reads SNEGSKA (reference sequence). The CDR3 loop reads CSARSRGVTYEQYF. In DNA form, the CDR3 reads TGCAGTGCCCGCTCCCGGGGGGTCACCTACGAGCAGTACTTC.

This clonotype was recorded a few times. The genes are TRBV15 and TRBJ1-4; maybe TRBD1 (5 bases). This CDR3 region has 15 residues. Germline V gene sequence: CDR1 LNHNV, CDR2 YYDKDF (reference sequence). Trimming shortened V by 5 bases and J by 8 bases, and 18 bases separated the two germline ends. The CDR3 here is CATSAPGREEEKLFF. CDR3 coding DNA: TGTGCCACCAGCGCCCCAGGGAGGGAAGAAGAAAAACTGTTTTTT.

The CDR3 loop reads CSARPPSGLDTQYF. Written as DNA, the CDR3 is TGCAGTGCTAGACCCCCTAGCGGCTTAGATACGCAGTATTTT. The chain recombines TRBV20-1 with TRBJ2-3, with 7 bases that match TRBD2. CDR3 size: 14 residues. J lost 5 bases, V lost 2 bases, and 7 bases had no gene match. CDR1 and CDR2 (germline): DFQATT, SNEGSKA (reference sequence).

The chain is built from TRBV2 and TRBJ1-5, with D perhaps matching TRBD1 (5 bases). The V and J ends lost 7 bases and 6 bases respectively, with 16 bases between them. The CDR3 is 14 residues long. Germline V lookup: CDR1 SNHLY, CDR2 FYNNEI. The CDR3 DNA reads TGTGCCAGCAATCCGGGTCTGGGGGGTCAGCCCCAGCATTTT. Amino acids: CASNPGLGGQPQHF.

This clonotype was detected only a few times. The genes are TRBV18 and TRBJ2-7, with TRBD2 matching over 7 bases. Germline CDR1 is KGHSH and CDR2 is LQKENI. V gave up 4 bases and J gave up 5 bases; unmatched junction bases: 8. The CDR3 extends over 14 amino acids. In DNA form, the CDR3 reads TGTGCCAGCTCACGGGGAGGGGAATTGAACGAGCAGTACTTC. The encoded protein is CASSRGGELNEQYF.

This clonotype was picked up a small number of times. The chain joins TRBV6-1 to TRBJ2-5, with TRBD1 as a possible D gene (6 bases). V was clipped by 7 bases and J by 5 bases, with 20 bases between them. CDR1 is MNHNS and CDR2 is SASEGT in the germline V gene. CDR3 length equals 15 residues. CDR3 region: CASTGRSGAGETQYF. For the CDR3, the DNA is TGTGCCAGCACCGGAAGGTCAGGGGCCGGTGAGACCCAGTACTTC.

This chain joins TRBV27 and TRBJ1-2; the D gene is possibly TRBD1 (6 bases). Germline V lookup: CDR1 MNHEY, CDR2 SMNVEV (reference sequence). The V and J ends lost 3 bases and 8 bases respectively, with 13 bases between them. The CDR3 consists of 13 residues. CDR3 in DNA: TGTGCCAGCAGTTTGCGTAGGGGGGGCGGCTACACCTTC. Encoded protein: CASSLRRGGGYTF.

V and J are TRBV6-2 or TRBV6-3 and TRBJ1-1; D is perhaps TRBD1 (5 bases). Germline values: CDR1 MNHEY, CDR2 SVGEGT. V lost 2 bases to trimming and J lost 7 bases, with 14 bases between them. This CDR3 region has 14 residues. The chain's CDR3 is CASSYEGRGIEAFF. CDR3 nucleotides: TGTGCCAGCAGTTACGAGGGGCGGGGGATTGAAGCTTTCTTT.

There are a few counts of this clonotype. The J gene is TRBJ1-2, the V gene TRBV4-1; D is possibly TRBD1 (6 bases). The CDR3 is made up of 15 amino acids. The germline V and J ends were trimmed by 3 bases and 3 bases, with 14 bases remaining between them. The germline gives CDR1 MGHRA, CDR2 YSYEKL. The CDR3 reads CASSQRTAIDYGYTF. Here the CDR3 DNA reads TGCGCCAGCAGCCAGAGGACAGCGATCGACTATGGCTACACCTTC.